A single sample is the source of the 6 T cell receptor beta chains below, sequenced in a study of blood T cell repertoires in COVID-19. Produced via immunoSEQ multiplex PCR; TCRdb's table is partial and in-frame only. The repertoire consists of 350,000 to 550,000 clones, with 80% to 90% occurring once and the leading ten covering around 1.1%. Input material: PBMCs or T cells enriched from blood (not recorded which). Receptors originate from a young man who had recovered from COVID-19.

The chain has TRBV6-5 and TRBJ1-1; D is uncertain. The CDR3 is 12 residues long. Germline V lookup: CDR1 MNHEY, CDR2 SVGAGI. Trimming left V 5 bases short and J 9 bases short, with 13 bases between. The CDR3, as DNA: TGTGCCAGCAGTAATTTACAGTTACAAGCTTTCTTT. As protein: CASSNLQLQAFF.

The chain carries TRBV19 and TRBJ2-1; 11 nucleotides line up with TRBD2. The CDR3 runs 15 residues. V lost 6 bases to trimming and J lost 7 bases; unmatched junction nucleotides: 8. Germline CDR1 and CDR2: LNHDA and SQIVND (reference sequence). The CDR3 protein is CASSLSGRALNEQFF. The DNA of the CDR3 is TGTGCCAGTAGCCTTAGCGGGAGGGCCTTGAATGAGCAGTTCTTC.

This rearrangement joins TRBV10-3 to TRBJ1-2; TRBD1 matches at 9 bases. V shed 1 base and J 7 bases; nucleotides not matched to a gene: 4. The CDR3 length is 14 residues. Germline CDR1 reads ENHRY; CDR2 reads SYGVKD. DNA for the CDR3: TGTGCCATCAGTGAGTTGGGACAGGGTTCTGGCTACACCTTC. This encodes CAISELGQGSGYTF.

The V and J genes are TRBV19 and TRBJ1-1, with 7 bases matching TRBD1. V lost 7 bases and J lost 3; bases outside the gene matches: 11. The length of the CDR3 is 15 residues. Germline V gene sequence: CDR1 LNHDA, CDR2 SQIVND (reference sequence). The CDR3 DNA reads TGTGCCAGTAAAAATTTGGACAGGTTATACACTGAAGCTTTCTTT. It is translated as CASKNLDRLYTEAFF.

The chain links TRBV7-9 to TRBJ2-1, with 10 bases matching TRBD2. J was trimmed by 4 bases and V by 5 bases; bases with no gene match: 5. CDR1 and CDR2 from the germline V gene are SEHNR and FQNEAQ (reference sequence). The CDR3 covers 15 residues. CDR3 protein: CASSAGLAEYNEQFF. The DNA for the CDR3 is TGTGCCAGCAGCGCCGGACTAGCGGAGTACAATGAGCAGTTCTTC.

The rearrangement links TRBV5-1 to TRBJ2-3; D remains ambiguous. From germline, CDR1 is SGHRS and CDR2 YFSETQ. The CDR3 length is 15 residues. Trimming stripped 0 bases from V and 4 bases from J, with 12 bases between. As DNA, the CDR3 is TGCGCCAGCAGCTTGGCCTCGCTGGAGTCAGATACGCAGTATTTT. Translating it yields CASSLASLESDTQYF.